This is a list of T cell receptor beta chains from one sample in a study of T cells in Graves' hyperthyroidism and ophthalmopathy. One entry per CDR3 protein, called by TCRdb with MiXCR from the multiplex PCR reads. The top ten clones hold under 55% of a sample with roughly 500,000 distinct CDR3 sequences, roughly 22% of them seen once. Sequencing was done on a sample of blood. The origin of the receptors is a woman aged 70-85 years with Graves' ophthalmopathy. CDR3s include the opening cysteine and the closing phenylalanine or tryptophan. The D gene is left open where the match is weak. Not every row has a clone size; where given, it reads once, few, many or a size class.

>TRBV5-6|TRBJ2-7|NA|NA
TGTGCCAGCAGCTTAATCGGGCCGACCTACGAGCAGTACTTC
CASSLIGPTYEQYF
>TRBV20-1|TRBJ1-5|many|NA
TGCAGTGCTAGGGGGGGAGGTCAGCCCCAGCATTTT
CSARGGGQPQHF
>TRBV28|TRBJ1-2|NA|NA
TGTGCCAGCACTCTGGGGGGCGATGGCTACACCTTC
CASTLGGDGYTF
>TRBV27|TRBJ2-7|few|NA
TGTGCCAGCAGACCCTCCTGGGGGGGGGGCACCTACGAGCAGTACTTC
CASRPSWGGGTYEQYF
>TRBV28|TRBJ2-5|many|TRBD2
TGTGCCAGCAGTCCTGTAGCGGGTCAAGAGACCCAGTACTTC
CASSPVAGQETQYF
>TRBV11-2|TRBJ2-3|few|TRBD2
TGTGCCAGCAGTCAACCAGCGGGAGAAGGTACAGATACGCAGTATTTT
CASSQPAGEGTDTQYF
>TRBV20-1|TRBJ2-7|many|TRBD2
TGCAGTGCTAGCACTAGCGGCCGGCACTACGAGCAGTACTTC
CSASTSGRHYEQYF
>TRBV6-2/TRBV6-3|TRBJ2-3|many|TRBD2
TGTGCCAGCAGTTCCGGGACTAGCGGGAGATTGACAGATACGCAGTATTTT
CASSSGTSGRLTDTQYF
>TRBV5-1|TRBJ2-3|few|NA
TGCGCCAGCAGCTTGGCAGGGAAGAGCACAGATACGCAGTATTTT
CASSLAGKSTDTQYF
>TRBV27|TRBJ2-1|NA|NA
TGTGCCAGCAGTTTGATCGTGGCCCGTGAGCAGTTCTTC
CASSLIVAREQFF
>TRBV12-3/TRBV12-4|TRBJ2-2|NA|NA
TGTGCCAGCACTCAGACTACTAATTCGGTTAACCCCGGGGAGCTGTTTTTT
CASTQTTNSVNPGELFF
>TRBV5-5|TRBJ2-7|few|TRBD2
TGTGCCAGCAGCTTTACCGGGACTAGCGTGGTCGAGCAGTACTTC
CASSFTGTSVVEQYF
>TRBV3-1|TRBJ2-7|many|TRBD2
TGTGCCAGCAGCCCGGGGACTAGCGGGAGATACGAGCAGTACTTC
CASSPGTSGRYEQYF
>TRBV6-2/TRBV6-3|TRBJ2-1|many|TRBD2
TGTGCCAGCAGTTACTCGAGTAGCGGGATAAGCAATGAGCAGTTCTTC
CASSYSSSGISNEQFF